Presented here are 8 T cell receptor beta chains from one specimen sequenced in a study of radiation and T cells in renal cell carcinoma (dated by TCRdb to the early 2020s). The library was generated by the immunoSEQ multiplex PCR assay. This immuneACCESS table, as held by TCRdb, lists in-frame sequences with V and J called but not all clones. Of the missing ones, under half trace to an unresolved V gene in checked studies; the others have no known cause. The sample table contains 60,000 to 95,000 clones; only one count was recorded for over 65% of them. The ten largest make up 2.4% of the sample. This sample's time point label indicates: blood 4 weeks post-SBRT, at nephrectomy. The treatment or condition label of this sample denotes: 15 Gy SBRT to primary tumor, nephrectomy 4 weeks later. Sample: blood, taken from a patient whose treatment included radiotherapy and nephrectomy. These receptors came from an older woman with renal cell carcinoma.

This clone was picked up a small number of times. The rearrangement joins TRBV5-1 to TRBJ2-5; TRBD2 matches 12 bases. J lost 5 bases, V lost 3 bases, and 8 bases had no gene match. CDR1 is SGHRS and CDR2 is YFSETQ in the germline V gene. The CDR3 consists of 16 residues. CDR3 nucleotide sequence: TGCGCCAGCAGCTCACTAGCGGGGGGTGGTTTTGAGACCCAGTACTTC. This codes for CASSSLAGGGFETQYF.

CDR3 loop: CASGRRVAEEKLFF. The CDR3 bases are TGTGCCAGCGGTCGGAGAGTCGCGGAGGAAAAACTGTTTTTT. The V call is TRBV6-5, the J call TRBJ1-4; D gene ambiguous. Germline V gene sequence: CDR1 MNHEY, CDR2 SVGAGI. Trimming cost V 8 bases and J 8 bases, with 18 bases left between them. The CDR3 has 14 amino acids.

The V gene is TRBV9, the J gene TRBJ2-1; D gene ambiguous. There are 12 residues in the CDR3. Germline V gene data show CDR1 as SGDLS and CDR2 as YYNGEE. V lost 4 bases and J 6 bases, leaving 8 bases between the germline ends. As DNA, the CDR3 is TGTGCCAGCAGCCCAATAGTCAATGAGCAGTTCTTC. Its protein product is CASSPIVNEQFF.

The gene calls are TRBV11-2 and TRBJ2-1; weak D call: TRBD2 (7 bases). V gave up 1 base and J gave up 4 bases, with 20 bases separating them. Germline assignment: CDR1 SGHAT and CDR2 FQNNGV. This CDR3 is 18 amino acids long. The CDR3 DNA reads TGTGCCAGCAGCTTAGCCCCCTGGGAGCGGGACATATACAATGAGCAGTTCTTC. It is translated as CASSLAPWERDIYNEQFF.

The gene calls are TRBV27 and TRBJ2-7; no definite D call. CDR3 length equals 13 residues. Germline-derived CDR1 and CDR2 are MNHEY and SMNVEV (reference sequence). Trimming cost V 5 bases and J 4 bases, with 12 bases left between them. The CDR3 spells CASSRTVGYEQYF. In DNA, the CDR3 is TGTGCCAGCAGTCGTACGGTGGGGTACGAGCAGTACTTC.

CDR3 sequence reads: CASSSHQETQYF. The CDR3 DNA is TGTGCCAGCAGTTCACACCAAGAGACCCAGTACTTC. The chain combines TRBV27 with TRBJ2-5; no clear D gene. This CDR3 region has 12 residues. Germline V gene sequence: CDR1 MNHEY, CDR2 SMNVEV (reference sequence). The V and J ends lost 4 bases and 0 bases respectively, with 3 bases between them.

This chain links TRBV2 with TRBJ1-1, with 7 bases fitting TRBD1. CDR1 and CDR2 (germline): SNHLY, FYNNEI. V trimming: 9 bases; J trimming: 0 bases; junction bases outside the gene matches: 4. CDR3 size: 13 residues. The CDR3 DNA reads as TGTGCCAGGCCGGGGACAGTGAACACTGAAGCTTTCTTT. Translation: CARPGTVNTEAFF.

CDR3 bases: TGCGCCAGCAGCCAAGATCTTGCGGGGGCCTATCTGTCCCAGTACTTC. Encoded protein: CASSQDLAGAYLSQYF. The V and J genes are TRBV4-1 and TRBJ2-5, with TRBD2 as a possible D gene (7 bases). CDR1 MGHRA and CDR2 YSYEKL come from the germline V gene. This CDR3 has 16 residues. V lost 0 bases and J 9 bases, leaving 20 bases between the germline ends.